This entry features one T cell receptor beta chain sequence. Antigen: not known. Regarding time point: longitudinal time-point 3. From 15-18 subjects, over 180 million TCR-beta sequences were obtained in each sequencing run. MiXCR, run by TCRdb on the 5' RACE reads, gives a single entry per CDR3 protein. The sample consists of roughly 48,000 distinct CDR3 sequences, approximately 12% of them appearing once. This record belongs to a study of neurological immune-mediated disorders. Study findings and constraints: Because no CDR3 amino acid sequences were shared across subjects by expanded clones, private repertoires were suggested in all groups.

Germline CDR1 SNHLY, CDR2 FYNNEI. V was pared by 7 bases and J by 5 bases, with 13 bases of the junction left unmatched. CDR3 size: 15 residues. This TCR came from a male donor with HTLV-1-associated myelopathy (HAM/TSP). Material: PBMCs. The chain uses TRBV2 and TRBJ2-5, with 7 bases matching TRBD2. CDR3 in amino acids: CASNPASGGMETQYF. The CDR3 DNA reads TGTGCCAGCAACCCGGCCTCCGGGGGGATGGAGACCCAGTACTTC.